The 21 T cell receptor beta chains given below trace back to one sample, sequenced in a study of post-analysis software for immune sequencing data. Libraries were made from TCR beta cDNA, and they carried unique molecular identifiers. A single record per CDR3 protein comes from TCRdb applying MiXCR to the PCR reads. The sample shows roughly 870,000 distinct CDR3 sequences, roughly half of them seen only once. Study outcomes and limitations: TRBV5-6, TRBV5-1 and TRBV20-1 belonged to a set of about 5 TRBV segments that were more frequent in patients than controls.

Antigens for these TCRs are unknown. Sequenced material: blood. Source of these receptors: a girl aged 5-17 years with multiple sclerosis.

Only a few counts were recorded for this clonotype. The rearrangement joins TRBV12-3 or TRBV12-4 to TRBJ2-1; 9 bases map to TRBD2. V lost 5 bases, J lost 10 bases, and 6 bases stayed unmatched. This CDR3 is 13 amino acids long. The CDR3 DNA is TGTGCCAGCAGTATGGGGGGACTAGCCGAGCAGTTCTTC. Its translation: CASSMGGLAEQFF.

CDR3 nucleotides: TGTGCCAGCAGTCGGGACAGGGGTGAAGGAGGCTACACCTTC. Encoded protein: CASSRDRGEGGYTF. V usage is TRBV6-5 and J usage is TRBJ1-2, with 10 positions matching TRBD1. This CDR3 has 14 residues. CDR1 MNHEY and CDR2 SVGAGI come from the germline V gene. V lost 5 bases and J lost 8; bases outside the gene matches: 8.

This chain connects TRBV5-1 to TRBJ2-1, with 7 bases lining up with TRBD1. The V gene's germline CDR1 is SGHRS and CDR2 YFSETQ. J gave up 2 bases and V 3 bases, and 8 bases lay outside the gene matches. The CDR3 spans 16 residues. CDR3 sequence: CASSSEGTDPYNEQFF. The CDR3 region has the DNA TGCGCCAGCAGCTCGGAAGGGACAGACCCCTACAATGAGCAGTTCTTC. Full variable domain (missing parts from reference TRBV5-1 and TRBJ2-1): KAGVTQTPRYLIKTRGQQVTLSCSPISGHRSVSWYQQTPGQGLQFLFEYFSETQRNKGNFPGRFSGRQFSNSRSEMNVSTLELGDSALYLCASSSEGTDPYNEQFFGPGTRLTVL.

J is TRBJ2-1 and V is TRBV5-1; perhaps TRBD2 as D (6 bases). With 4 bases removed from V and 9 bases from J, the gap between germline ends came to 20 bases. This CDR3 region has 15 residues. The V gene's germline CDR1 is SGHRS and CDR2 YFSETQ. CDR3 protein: CASSRRTGSEGEQFF. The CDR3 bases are TGCGCCAGCAGCCGCAGGACCGGGAGTGAGGGTGAGCAGTTCTTC.

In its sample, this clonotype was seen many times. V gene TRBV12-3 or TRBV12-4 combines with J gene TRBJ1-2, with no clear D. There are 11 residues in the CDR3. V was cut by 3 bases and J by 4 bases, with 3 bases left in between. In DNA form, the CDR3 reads TGTGCCAGCAGTTTTGGCTATGGCTACACCTTC. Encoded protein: CASSFGYGYTF.

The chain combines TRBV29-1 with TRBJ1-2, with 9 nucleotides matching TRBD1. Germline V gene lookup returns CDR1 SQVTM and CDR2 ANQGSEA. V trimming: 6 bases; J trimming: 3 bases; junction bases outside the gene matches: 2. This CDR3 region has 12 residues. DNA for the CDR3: TGCAGCGTGTGGACAGGGGACTATGGCTACACCTTC. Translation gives CSVWTGDYGYTF.

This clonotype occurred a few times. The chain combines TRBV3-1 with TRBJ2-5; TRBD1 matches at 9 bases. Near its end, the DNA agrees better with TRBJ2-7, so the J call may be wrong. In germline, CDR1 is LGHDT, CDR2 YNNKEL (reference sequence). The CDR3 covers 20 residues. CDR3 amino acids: CASSQHVIGTGFQLSYEQYF. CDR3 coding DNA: TGTGCCAGCAGCCAACACGTCATCGGGACAGGGTTTCAACTAAGCTACGAGCAGTACTTC.

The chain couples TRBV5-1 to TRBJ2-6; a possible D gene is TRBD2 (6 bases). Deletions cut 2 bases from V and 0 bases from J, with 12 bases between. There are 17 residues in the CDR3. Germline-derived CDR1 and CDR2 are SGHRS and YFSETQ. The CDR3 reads CASSLGLSGSGANVLTF. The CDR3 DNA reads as TGCGCCAGCAGCTTAGGTCTTAGCGGCTCTGGGGCCAACGTCCTGACTTTC.

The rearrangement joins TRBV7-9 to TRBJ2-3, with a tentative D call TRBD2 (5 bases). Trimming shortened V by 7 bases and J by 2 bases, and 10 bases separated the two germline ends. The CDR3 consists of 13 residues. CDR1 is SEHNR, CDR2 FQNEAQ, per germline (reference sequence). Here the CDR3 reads CASTAEFTDTQYF. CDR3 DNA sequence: TGTGCCAGCACAGCGGAGTTCACAGATACGCAGTATTTT. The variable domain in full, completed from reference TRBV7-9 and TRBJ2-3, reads DTGVSQNPRHKITKRGQNVTFRCDPISEHNRLYWYRQTLGQGPEFLTYFQNEAQLEKSRLLSDRFSAERPKGSFSTLEIQRTEQGDSAMYLCASTAEFTDTQYFGPGTRLTVL.

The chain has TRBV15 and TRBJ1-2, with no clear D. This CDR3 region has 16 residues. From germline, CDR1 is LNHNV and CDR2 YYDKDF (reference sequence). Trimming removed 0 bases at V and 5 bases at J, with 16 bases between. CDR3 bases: TGTGCCACCAGCAGAGATCAATGGGCCCCGGGGTATGGCTACACCTTC. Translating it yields CATSRDQWAPGYGYTF.

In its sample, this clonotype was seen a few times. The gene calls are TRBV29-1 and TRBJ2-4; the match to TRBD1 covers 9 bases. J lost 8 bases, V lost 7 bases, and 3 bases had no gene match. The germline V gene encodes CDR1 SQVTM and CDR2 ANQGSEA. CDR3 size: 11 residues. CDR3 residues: CSGGDRDIQYF. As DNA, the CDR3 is TGCAGCGGGGGGGACAGGGACATTCAGTACTTC.

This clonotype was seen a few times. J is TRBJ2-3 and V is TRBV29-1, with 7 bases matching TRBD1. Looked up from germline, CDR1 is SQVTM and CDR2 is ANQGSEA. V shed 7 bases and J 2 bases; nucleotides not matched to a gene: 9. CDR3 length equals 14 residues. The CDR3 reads CSARRTGATDTQYF. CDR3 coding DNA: TGCAGCGCTCGGCGGACAGGAGCCACAGATACGCAGTATTTT.

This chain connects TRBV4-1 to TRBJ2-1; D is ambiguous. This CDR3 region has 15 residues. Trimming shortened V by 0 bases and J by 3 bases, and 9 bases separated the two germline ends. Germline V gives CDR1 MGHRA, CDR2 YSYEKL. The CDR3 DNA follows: TGCGCCAGCAGCCAAGAAAAACCTAACTACAATGAGCAGTTCTTC. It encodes CASSQEKPNYNEQFF.

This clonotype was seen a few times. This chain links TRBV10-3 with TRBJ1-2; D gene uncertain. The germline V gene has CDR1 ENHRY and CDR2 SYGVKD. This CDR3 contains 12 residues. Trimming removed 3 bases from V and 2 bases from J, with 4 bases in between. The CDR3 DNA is TGTGCCATCAGTGACAAGAACTATGGCTACACCTTC. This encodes CAISDKNYGYTF.

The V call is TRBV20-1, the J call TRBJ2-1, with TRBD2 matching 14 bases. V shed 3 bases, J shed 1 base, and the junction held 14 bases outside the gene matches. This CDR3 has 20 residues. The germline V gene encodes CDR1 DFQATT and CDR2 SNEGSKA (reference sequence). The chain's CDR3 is CSARALNGTSGSGSYNEQFF. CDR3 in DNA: TGCAGTGCTAGGGCTCTGAACGGGACTAGCGGGAGTGGATCCTACAATGAGCAGTTCTTC.

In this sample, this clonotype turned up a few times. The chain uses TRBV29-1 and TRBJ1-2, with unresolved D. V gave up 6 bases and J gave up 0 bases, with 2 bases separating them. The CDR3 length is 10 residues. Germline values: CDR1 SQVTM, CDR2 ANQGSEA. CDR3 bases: TGCAGCGTCTCTAACTATGGCTACACCTTC. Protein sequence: CSVSNYGYTF.

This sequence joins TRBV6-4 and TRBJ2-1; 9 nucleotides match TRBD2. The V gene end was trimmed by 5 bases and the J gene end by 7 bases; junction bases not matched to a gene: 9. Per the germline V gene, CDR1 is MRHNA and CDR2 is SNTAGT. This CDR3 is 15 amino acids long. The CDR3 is CASSTYSGSGNEQFF. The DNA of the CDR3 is TGTGCCAGCAGTACCTATAGCGGGAGTGGTAATGAGCAGTTCTTC.

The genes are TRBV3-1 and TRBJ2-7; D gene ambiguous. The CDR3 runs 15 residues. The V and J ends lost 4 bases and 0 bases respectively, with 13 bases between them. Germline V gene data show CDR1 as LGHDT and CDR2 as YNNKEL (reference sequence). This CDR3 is CASSPRPPISYEQYF. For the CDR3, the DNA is TGTGCCAGCAGCCCGCGGCCCCCCATCTCCTACGAGCAGTACTTC.

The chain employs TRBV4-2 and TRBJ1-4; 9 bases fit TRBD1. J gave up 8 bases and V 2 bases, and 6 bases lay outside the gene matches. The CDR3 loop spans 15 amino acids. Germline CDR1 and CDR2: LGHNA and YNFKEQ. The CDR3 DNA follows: TGTGCCAGCAGCCAAACCGGGACAGGGCACGAAAAACTGTTTTTT. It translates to CASSQTGTGHEKLFF.

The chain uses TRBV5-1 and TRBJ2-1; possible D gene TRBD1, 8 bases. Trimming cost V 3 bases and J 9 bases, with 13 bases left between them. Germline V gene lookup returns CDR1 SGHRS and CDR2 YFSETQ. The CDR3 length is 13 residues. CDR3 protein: CASSYHRGGEQFF. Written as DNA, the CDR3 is TGCGCCAGCAGCTATCACAGGGGGGGTGAGCAGTTCTTC.

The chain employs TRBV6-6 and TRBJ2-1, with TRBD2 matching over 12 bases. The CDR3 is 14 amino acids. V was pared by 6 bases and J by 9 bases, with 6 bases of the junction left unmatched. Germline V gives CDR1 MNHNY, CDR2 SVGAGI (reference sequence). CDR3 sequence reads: CASRRLAGEGEQFF. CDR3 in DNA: TGTGCCAGCAGAAGACTAGCGGGAGAAGGTGAGCAGTTCTTC.